The 2 T cell receptor beta chains below come from one sample, sequenced in a study of graft-versus-host responses after intestinal transplantation. Clones were read by immunoSEQ multiplex PCR, and TCRdb kept only the in-frame ones, dropping some. The sample gives approximately 94,000 clones, roughly 87% of which show up once; more than 0.75% is in the top ten. These receptors have no identified antigens. This specimen consisted of unstimulated CD4+ T cells sorted from spleen or lymph node cells, obtained before transplant. Receptor source: a human donor who was the organ donor for an intestinal transplant.

The chain uses TRBV2 and TRBJ1-2; 9 bases match TRBD1. Unmatched junction bases numbered 6, after V lost 6 bases and J lost 4 bases. This CDR3 contains 14 residues. Germline CDR1 is SNHLY and CDR2 is FYNNEI. The DNA of the CDR3 is TGTGCCAGCAGGGGGGACAGGGACGTCTATGGCTACACCTTC. Its protein product is CASRGDRDVYGYTF.

The chain links TRBV4-2 to TRBJ2-1, with D possibly being TRBD1 or TRBD2 (5 bases each). Germline assignment: CDR1 LGHNA and CDR2 YNFKEQ. Trimming took off 5 bases at V and 6 bases at J, with 17 bases between the two ends. This CDR3 contains 15 residues. In nucleotides, the CDR3 is TGTGCCAGCAGCGGGATAATGGGGGTCCCCAATGAGCAGTTCTTC. Its protein is CASSGIMGVPNEQFF.